The clone carrying this T cell receptor beta chain has ten or more counts. No antigen is known for it. As part of library construction, unique molecular identifiers were attached to individual cDNA molecules. One entry per CDR3 protein, called by TCRdb with MiXCR from the 5' RACE reads. The data show 65,000 to 85,000 distinct CDR3 sequences, about 16% seen once. The germline CDR1 and CDR2 sequences are MDHEN and SYDVKM. V dropped 6 bases and J dropped 2 bases, with 13 bases sitting between them. The CDR3 sequence is 14 residues long. The entry originates in a study of early T cells in non-severe SARS-CoV-2 infection. Turning to the study itself: Sequencing of unsorted whole blood was done on bulk RNA, leaving chains unpaired. Points from the study as a whole: Comparison of clonotypes with VDJdb favored anti-spike CD8 responses while missing private and CD4 specificities.

The V call is TRBV28, the J call TRBJ1-2; D is ambiguous. Sample: whole blood. The TCR was taken from an adult who was a healthcare worker with PCR-confirmed SARS-CoV-2 infection or an uninfected control (not recorded which). CDR3 coding DNA: TGTGCCAGCAGCCTTCACCTAGCGAACTATGGCTACACCTTC. Translation gives CASSLHLANYGYTF.